This T cell receptor (beta chain) is drawn from a study of identical twins. Study conclusions and caveats: Clonotypes of the beta chain that were abundant in cord blood carried fewer insertions (memory repertoires showed none). Excess sharing between twins was weaker in beta out-of-frame sequences.

Via MiXCR, TCRdb re-called the 5' RACE reads, giving one row per CDR3 protein. The sample lists under 1 million distinct CDR3 sequences, 10% to 15% occurring once. This clonotype was recorded a few times. What it binds is unknown. The junction had 8 bases not matched to a gene; V was cut back by 6 bases and J by 8 bases. The germline gives CDR1 WNHNN, CDR2 SYGVQD (reference sequence). CDR3 length equals 14 residues. This sample was shared with a second study, whose subject was yellow fever vaccine responses in identical twins.

Sequencing input: PBMCs. The chain recombines TRBV10-1 with TRBJ2-1; TRBD1 matches at 9 bases. This TCR derives from a young woman in good health. The CDR3 is CASSVRTGDHEQFF. CDR3 nucleotides: TGCGCCAGCAGCGTGCGGACAGGGGACCATGAGCAGTTCTTC.